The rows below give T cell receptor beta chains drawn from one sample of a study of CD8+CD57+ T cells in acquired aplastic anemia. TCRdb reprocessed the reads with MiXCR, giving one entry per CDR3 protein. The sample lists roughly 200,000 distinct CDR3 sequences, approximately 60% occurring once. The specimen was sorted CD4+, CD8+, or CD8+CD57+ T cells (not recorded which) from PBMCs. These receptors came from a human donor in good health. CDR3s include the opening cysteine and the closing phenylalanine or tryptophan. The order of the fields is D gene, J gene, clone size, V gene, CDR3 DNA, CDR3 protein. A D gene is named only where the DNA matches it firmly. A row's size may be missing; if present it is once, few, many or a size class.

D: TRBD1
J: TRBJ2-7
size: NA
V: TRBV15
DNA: TGTGCCACCAGCAGAGATCGACAGGGCGAGCAGCACTTC
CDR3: CATSRDRQGEQHF

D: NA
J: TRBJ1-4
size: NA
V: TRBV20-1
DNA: TGCAGTGCCCCTGGGGGGGGGCTTGAAGAAAAACTGTTTTTT
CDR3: CSAPGGGLEEKLFF

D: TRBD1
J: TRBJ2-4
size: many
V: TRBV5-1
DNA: TGCGCCAGCGAAGGGACAGGCGAAAACATTCAGTACTTC
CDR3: CASEGTGENIQYF

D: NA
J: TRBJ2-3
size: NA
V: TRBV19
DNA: TGTGCCAGTAATCGTATGTGGGAGGGCACAGATACGCAGTATTTT
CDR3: CASNRMWEGTDTQYF

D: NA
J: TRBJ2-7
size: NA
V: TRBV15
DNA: TGTGCCACCAGCGTCCACAGGGACACCTACGAGCAGTACTTC
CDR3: CATSVHRDTYEQYF

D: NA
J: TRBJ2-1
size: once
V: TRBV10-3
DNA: TGTGCCATCAGCCCTCAGGCCGAATGGGGGCAGTTCTTC
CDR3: CAISPQAEWGQFF

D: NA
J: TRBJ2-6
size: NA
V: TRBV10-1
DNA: TGTGCCAGCAGTGAGGGGGGTGGGCTATCTGGGGCCAACGTCCTGACTTTC
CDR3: CASSEGGGLSGANVLTF

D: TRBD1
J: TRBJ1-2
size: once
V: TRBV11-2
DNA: TGTGCCAGCAGCCTTGACAGGGGGCGGTCTAACTATGGCTACACCTTC
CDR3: CASSLDRGRSNYGYTF

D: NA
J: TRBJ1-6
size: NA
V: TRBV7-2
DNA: TGTGCCAGCAGCGCAGGCGATAATTCACCCCTCCACTTT
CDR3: CASSAGDNSPLHF

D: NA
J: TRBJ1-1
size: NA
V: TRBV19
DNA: TGTGCCAGTAGTATAAGAGGGGCGAAGAATGAAGCTTTCTTT
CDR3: CASSIRGAKNEAFF